This T cell receptor (beta chain) came from a study of T cells in Graves' hyperthyroidism and ophthalmopathy. Findings and caveats of the study: A 13 V-J model separated ophthalmopathy from stable hyperthyroidism. Most thyroid clonotypes with frequency above 0.001 were detected in blood.

The CDR3 consists of 15 residues. CDR1 and CDR2 (germline): SGDLS, YYNGEE. Trimming pared 4 bases from V and 2 bases from J, leaving 14 bases between. The investigators amplified TCR beta CDR3 regions from RNA transcripts. TCR CDR3 regions were first amplified by RT-PCR with HTBI primers. TCRdb itself ran the multiplex PCR reads through MiXCR, one entry per CDR3 protein. The sample lists some 570,000 distinct CDR3 sequences, 17% occurring once. Of note for this clonotype: Its specificity is not known.

The sample was blood. V and J are TRBV9 and TRBJ2-3; D unresolved. The sequence was obtained from a woman younger than 35 with Graves' ophthalmopathy. CDR3 protein: CASSPLAIPTDTQYF. For the CDR3, the DNA is TGTGCCAGCAGCCCCTTAGCTATCCCCACAGATACGCAGTATTTT.